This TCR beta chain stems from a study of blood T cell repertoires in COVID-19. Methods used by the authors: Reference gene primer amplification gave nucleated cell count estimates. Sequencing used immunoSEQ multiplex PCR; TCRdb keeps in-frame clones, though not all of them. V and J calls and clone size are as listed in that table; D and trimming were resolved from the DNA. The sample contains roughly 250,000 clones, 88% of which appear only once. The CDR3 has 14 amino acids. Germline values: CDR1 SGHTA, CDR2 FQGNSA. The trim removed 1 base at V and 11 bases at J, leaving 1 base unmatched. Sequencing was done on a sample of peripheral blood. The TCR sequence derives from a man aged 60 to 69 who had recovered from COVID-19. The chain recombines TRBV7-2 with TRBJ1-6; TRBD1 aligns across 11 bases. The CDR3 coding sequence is TGTGCCAGCAGCTTAGGGACAGGGGGCACACCCCTCCACTTT. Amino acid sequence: CASSLGTGGTPLHF.